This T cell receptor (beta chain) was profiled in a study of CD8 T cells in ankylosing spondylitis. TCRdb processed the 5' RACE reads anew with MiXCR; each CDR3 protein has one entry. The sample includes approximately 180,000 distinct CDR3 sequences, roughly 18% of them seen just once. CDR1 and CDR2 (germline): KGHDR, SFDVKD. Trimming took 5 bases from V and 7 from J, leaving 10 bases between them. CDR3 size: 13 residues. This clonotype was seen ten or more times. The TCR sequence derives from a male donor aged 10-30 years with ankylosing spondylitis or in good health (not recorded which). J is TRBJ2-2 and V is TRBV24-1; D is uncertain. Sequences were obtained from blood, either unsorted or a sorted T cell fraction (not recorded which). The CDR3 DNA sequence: TGTGCCACCAGTGCGATCTTCGGCGGGGAGCTGTTTTTT. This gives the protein CATSAIFGGELFF.